Each of the 8 T cell receptor beta chains below was sequenced from the same sample in a study of T cell responses to AZD1222 COVID-19 vaccine. Measured with immunoSEQ multiplex PCR; TCRdb has only the in-frame clones, and not every one. The sample has around 180,000 clones, around 90% seen once. The sequences come from peripheral blood, collected on day 0 of AZD1222 vaccination. These receptors were obtained from an adult in good health.

The V call is TRBV27, the J call TRBJ1-5; unclear D gene. CDR1 is MNHEY and CDR2 is SMNVEV in the germline V gene (reference sequence). Trimming left V 0 bases short and J 9 bases short, with 9 bases between. The CDR3 loop spans 13 amino acids. CDR3 in DNA: TGTGCCAGCAGTTTATCTGGGATCAGGCCCCAGCATTTT. Its protein is CASSLSGIRPQHF.

The chain employs TRBV7-9 and TRBJ2-5; D is ambiguous. Trimming left V 5 bases short and J 8 bases short, with 12 bases between. The CDR3 is 12 residues long. Germline V lookup: CDR1 SEHNR, CDR2 FQNEAQ (reference sequence). The CDR3 is CASSPTLETQYF. As DNA, the CDR3 is TGTGCCAGCAGCCCAACCCTGGAAACCCAGTACTTC.

This clone was observed a single time. This specimen includes other DNA sequences encoding the same CDR3. The rearrangement joins TRBV10-2 to TRBJ2-7, with 7 nucleotides matching TRBD2. CDR3 length: 17 amino acids. Germline loops: CDR1 WSHSY, CDR2 SAAADI. J gave up 0 bases and V 2 bases, and 10 bases lay outside the gene matches. In nucleotides, the CDR3 is TGCGCCAGCAGTGAGCCAGTCCGGGGGGAAGCCTCCTACGAGCAGTACTTC. Translation: CASSEPVRGEASYEQYF.

V and J are TRBV9 and TRBJ2-1, with 8 bases matching TRBD1. The CDR3 runs 15 residues. The junction had 9 bases not matched to a gene; V was cut back by 4 bases and J by 6 bases. CDR1 SGDLS and CDR2 YYNGEE come from the germline V gene. CDR3 sequence reads: CASSQGTGEGNEQFF. The CDR3 DNA sequence: TGTGCCAGCAGCCAAGGGACAGGTGAGGGCAATGAGCAGTTCTTC.

V gene TRBV18 combines with J gene TRBJ1-3; no reliable D call. With 3 bases removed from V and 0 bases from J, the gap between germline ends came to 12 bases. Germline V gene lookup returns CDR1 KGHSH and CDR2 LQKENI. The length of the CDR3 is 16 residues. CDR3 in DNA: TGTGCCAGCTCACCTTCGACACTTACCTCTGGAAACACCATATATTTT. This translates into CASSPSTLTSGNTIYF.

This clone has only one observation. The chain has TRBV5-1 and TRBJ2-7; 11 bases map to TRBD2. The CDR3 consists of 15 residues. V shed 4 bases, J shed 5 bases, and the junction held 8 bases outside the gene matches. Germline V gene data show CDR1 as SGHRS and CDR2 as YFSETQ. CDR3 residues: CASSLLSGRVHEQYF. The CDR3 nucleotides are TGCGCCAGCAGCCTACTTAGCGGGAGGGTTCACGAGCAGTACTTC. The full variable domain, in which reference TRBV5-1 and TRBJ2-7 provide the parts outside the CDR3, is KAGVTQTPRYLIKTRGQQVTLSCSPISGHRSVSWYQQTPGQGLQFLFEYFSETQRNKGNFPGRFSGRQFSNSRSEMNVSTLELGDSALYLCASSLLSGRVHEQYFGPGTRLTVT.

The rearrangement uses TRBV15 and TRBJ1-2; 7 nucleotides match TRBD1. After removal of 2 bases from V and 8 bases from J, the junction contained 11 bases not matched to a gene. The germline V gene has CDR1 LNHNV and CDR2 YYDKDF (reference sequence). The CDR3 has 15 amino acids. CDR3 sequence reads: CATSRIPGQTWGYTF. The DNA for the CDR3 is TGTGCCACCAGCAGAATACCGGGACAGACTTGGGGCTACACCTTC. Based on the CDR3 plus reference TRBV15 and TRBJ1-2, the full variable domain is DAMVIQNPRYQVTQFGKPVTLSCSQTLNHNVMYWYQQKSSQAPKLLFHYYDKDFNNEADTPDNFQSRRPNTSFCFLDIRSPGLGDTAMYLCATSRIPGQTWGYTFGSGTRLTVV.

The gene calls are TRBV12-5 and TRBJ2-7, with TRBD2 identical over 11 bases. Trimming at V came to 1 base and at J to 1 base, leaving 0 bases not matched to a gene. The CDR3 consists of 15 residues. The germline V gene has CDR1 LGHNT and CDR2 FRNRAP. The DNA of the CDR3 is TGTGCTAGTGGTTTGGGACTAGCGGGGTCCTACGAGCAGTACTTC. This sequence encodes CASGLGLAGSYEQYF.